The 30 T cell receptor beta chains below were found in one sample sequenced in a study of shared clonotypes between healthy human individuals. TCRdb's copy holds only in-frame clones and misses some; the assay was immunoSEQ multiplex PCR. The profile shows roughly 2 million clones, approximately 96% of them singletons. Sequencing used naive CD4+ T cells sorted from blood. The subset: CD45RA+ positively selected. These receptors all stem from a man aged 18 to 35 in good health.

This clone was picked up one time. The gene calls are TRBV4-1 and TRBJ2-2, with 9 bases fitting TRBD1. With V trimmed by 2 bases and J by 4 bases, 8 bases remained unmatched. Germline assignment: CDR1 MGHRA and CDR2 YSYEKL. The CDR3 has 17 amino acids. CDR3 nucleotides: TGCGCCAGCAGCCAATCCCGCGGGACAGGGTTCACCGGGGAGCTGTTTTTT. This translates into CASSQSRGTGFTGELFF.

The chain uses TRBV4-3 and TRBJ2-2; the match to TRBD1 covers 7 bases. The ends lost 4 bases at V and 5 bases at J; junction bases unmatched: 10. The CDR3 totals 16 residues. Germline V gene data show CDR1 as LGHNA and CDR2 as YSLEER. For the CDR3, the DNA is TGCGCCAGCAGCCTTGATAGGGACAGAGGAACCGGGGAGCTGTTTTTT. Amino acid sequence: CASSLDRDRGTGELFF.

This clone occurred a few times. The rearrangement uses TRBV19 and TRBJ1-5; 9 nucleotides line up with TRBD1. CDR1 LNHDA and CDR2 SQIVND come from the germline V gene (reference sequence). There are 16 residues in the CDR3. J was trimmed by 6 bases and V by 3 bases; bases with no gene match: 9. CDR3 coding DNA: TGTGCCAGTAGTATTGAGACCGGGACAGGGAGTCAGCCCCAGCATTTT. Translation gives CASSIETGTGSQPQHF.

The chain has TRBV15 and TRBJ2-7, with D perhaps TRBD1 or TRBD2 (5 bases each). The germline V gene has CDR1 LNHNV and CDR2 YYDKDF (reference sequence). V was trimmed by 3 bases and J by 1 base, leaving 13 bases between them. This CDR3 has 15 residues. CDR3 sequence: CATSSRGVNSYEQYF. The CDR3 DNA reads TGTGCCACCAGCAGCCGAGGGGTGAATTCCTACGAGCAGTACTTC.

Regarding this clone: The same CDR3 arises from other DNA sequences in this sample as well. The chain couples TRBV6-5 to TRBJ2-3; 12 positions agree with TRBD2. CDR1 is MNHEY, CDR2 SVGAGI, per germline. V lost 2 bases and J lost 3; bases outside the gene matches: 0. This CDR3 has 15 amino acids. CDR3 bases: TGTGCCAGCAGTTACCTAGCGGGGGGGACAGATACGCAGTATTTT. As protein: CASSYLAGGTDTQYF.

V is TRBV14 and J is TRBJ2-7; D uncertain. Germline V gene data show CDR1 as SGHDN and CDR2 as FVKESK. Trimming cost V 6 bases and J 1 base, with 13 bases left between them. The CDR3 length is 14 residues. For the CDR3, the DNA is TGTGCCAGCAGTCAGGATCTCAGGTCCTACGAGCAGTACTTC. Translated: CASSQDLRSYEQYF.

V is TRBV25-1 and J is TRBJ1-2, with D perhaps matching TRBD1 (6 bases). V lost 5 bases and J 4 bases, leaving 11 bases between the germline ends. The CDR3 totals 13 residues. The germline CDR1 and CDR2 sequences are MGHDK and SYGVNS. This CDR3 reads CASSTTGRYGYTF. CDR3 coding DNA: TGTGCCAGCAGTACAACAGGGCGCTATGGCTACACCTTC.

The chain joins TRBV29-1 to TRBJ2-3; no reliable D call. Trimming left V 5 bases short and J 0 bases short, with 12 bases between. The CDR3 spans 14 residues. The germline gives CDR1 SQVTM, CDR2 ANQGSEA. CDR3 sequence (DNA): TGCAGCGTTTTGGTGCGGCCTAGCACAGATACGCAGTATTTT. Its protein product is CSVLVRPSTDTQYF.

V usage is TRBV6-5 and J usage is TRBJ2-7; TRBD2 matches 7 bases. The germline gives CDR1 MNHEY, CDR2 SVGAGI. J was trimmed by 6 bases and V by 2 bases; bases with no gene match: 10. The length of the CDR3 is 15 residues. CDR3: CASSYRDWSGVEQYF. The CDR3 DNA reads TGTGCCAGCAGTTACCGGGACTGGAGCGGGGTCGAGCAGTACTTC.

This chain uses TRBV21-1 with TRBJ2-7. TRBV21-1 is annotated as a pseudogene. This CDR3 is built from 17 residues. CDR3 nucleotides: TGTGCCAGCAGAGAAGTGGGTAGGGCGATTCCTGCGAATGAGCAGTACTTC. It codes for CASREVGRAIPANEQYF.

This clone appeared once. V is TRBV6-1 and J is TRBJ1-1, with D possibly TRBD1 on 6 matching bases. The CDR3 has 14 residues. CDR1 is MNHNS and CDR2 is SASEGT in the germline V gene. Deletions cut 1 base from V and 9 bases from J, with 15 bases between. CDR3 DNA: TGTGCCAGCAGTGAAGGGGGGACGGACAGAAAAGCTTTCTTT. As protein: CASSEGGTDRKAFF.

This chain uses TRBV6-6 with TRBJ2-3; no reliable D call. Trimming cost V 8 bases and J 1 base, with 10 bases left between them. This CDR3 has 13 residues. Germline CDR1 reads MNHNY; CDR2 reads SVGAGI (reference sequence). DNA for the CDR3: TGTGCCAGCTGTCAGGTCCGCACAGATACGCAGTATTTT. It specifies CASCQVRTDTQYF.

This chain joins TRBV11-3 and TRBJ2-1, with TRBD1 matching 7 bases. The CDR3 length is 14 residues. The J segment lost 6 bases and the V segment lost 1 base, leaving 3 bases of the junction unmatched. Per germline, CDR1 SGHNT and CDR2 YENEEA. The CDR3 here is CASSLGQGSNEQFF. The CDR3, as DNA: TGTGCCAGCAGCTTAGGACAGGGAAGCAATGAGCAGTTCTTC.

V gene TRBV9 combines with J gene TRBJ1-2; D call uncertain. Germline CDR1 SGDLS, CDR2 YYNGEE. V was trimmed by 6 bases and J by 1 base, leaving 7 bases between them. The CDR3 is 12 amino acids. The DNA of the CDR3 is TGTGCCAGCACGGGAAATAACTATGGCTACACCTTC. This codes for CASTGNNYGYTF.

The J gene is TRBJ2-5, the V gene TRBV5-1; unclear D gene. Germline CDR1 and CDR2: SGHRS and YFSETQ. V shed 0 bases and J shed 4 bases, with 19 bases lying between them. This CDR3 is built from 17 residues. The CDR3 DNA sequence: TGCGCCAGCAGCTTGGGGCTAGGGCCCCCCAGCGCAGAGACCCAGTACTTC. The encoded protein is CASSLGLGPPSAETQYF. Filled out from reference TRBV5-1 and TRBJ2-5, the complete variable domain reads KAGVTQTPRYLIKTRGQQVTLSCSPISGHRSVSWYQQTPGQGLQFLFEYFSETQRNKGNFPGRFSGRQFSNSRSEMNVSTLELGDSALYLCASSLGLGPPSAETQYFGPGTRLLVL.

The chain is built from TRBV19 and TRBJ1-2; possible D gene TRBD1, 6 bases. The CDR3 length is 17 residues. V lost 7 bases, J lost 0 bases, and 21 bases lay in between. CDR1 and CDR2 (germline): LNHDA, SQIVND (reference sequence). In nucleotides, the CDR3 is TGTGCCAGTACCACCATTGACAGGAACCCATCTAACTATGGCTACACCTTC. Its translation: CASTTIDRNPSNYGYTF.

The rearrangement links TRBV6-1 to TRBJ2-5, with 10 bases aligning to TRBD1. Germline lookup yields CDR1 MNHNS and CDR2 SASEGT. CDR3 length: 14 residues. The J segment lost 5 bases and the V segment lost 5 bases, leaving 5 bases of the junction unmatched. The CDR3 loop reads CASSRQGAVETQYF. The CDR3 coding sequence is TGTGCCAGCAGTAGACAGGGGGCGGTGGAGACCCAGTACTTC.

V usage is TRBV6-6 and J usage is TRBJ1-2; D not resolved. Germline-derived CDR1 and CDR2 are MNHNY and SVGAGI (reference sequence). The CDR3 extends over 15 amino acids. Trimming took 0 bases from V and 4 from J, leaving 12 bases between them. In DNA form, the CDR3 reads TGTGCCAGCAGTTACTCGTCAACACGGTCCTATGGCTACACCTTC. It is translated as CASSYSSTRSYGYTF.

CDR3 DNA: TGTGCCAGCTCACCTTTTACAGAGACCCAGTACTTC. Protein product: CASSPFTETQYF. This chain uses TRBV18 with TRBJ2-5; no clear D gene. Trimming pared 3 bases from V and 4 bases from J, leaving 6 bases between. The germline gives CDR1 KGHSH, CDR2 LQKENI. This CDR3 is built from 12 residues.

The rearrangement uses TRBV7-9 and TRBJ2-3; no clear D gene. The CDR3 extends over 14 amino acids. Trimming pared 1 base from V and 2 bases from J, leaving 7 bases between. The germline V gene encodes CDR1 SEHNR and CDR2 FQNEAQ (reference sequence). CDR3 protein: CASSLGGLTDTQYF. Here the CDR3 DNA reads TGTGCCAGCAGCTTAGGCGGCCTCACAGATACGCAGTATTTT.

This clone came up once. A much larger clone is a single base away; this may be a read error. The chain links TRBV5-6 to TRBJ2-5; D ambiguous. CDR1 and CDR2 from the germline V gene are SGHDT and YYEEEE. Trimming took off 1 base at V and 3 bases at J, with 1 base between the two ends. The CDR3 covers 11 residues. The CDR3 is CASSLKETQYF. In DNA form, the CDR3 reads TGTGCCAGCAGCTTGAAAGAGACCCAGTACTTC.

The rearrangement uses TRBV27 and TRBJ1-5; perhaps TRBD1 as D (5 bases). With 6 bases removed from V and 3 bases from J, the gap between germline ends came to 15 bases. The CDR3 has 15 amino acids. Germline CDR1 is MNHEY and CDR2 is SMNVEV (reference sequence). The CDR3 DNA follows: TGTGCCAGCAGCGAGGGGCGAGGATTCAATCAGCCCCAGCATTTT. Amino acid sequence: CASSEGRGFNQPQHF.

With regard to this clone: At the DNA level, this CDR3 is encoded by other sequences in the same sample as well. V is TRBV5-1 and J is TRBJ1-4; no firm D call. V was pared by 0 bases and J by 5 bases, with 8 bases between. CDR3 length: 14 amino acids. Germline CDR1 reads SGHRS; CDR2 reads YFSETQ. The CDR3 DNA reads TGCGCCAGCAGCTTGGGGCAGGAGAATGAAAAACTGTTTTTT. It yields the protein CASSLGQENEKLFF. The full variable domain, completed using reference TRBV5-1 and TRBJ1-4, is KAGVTQTPRYLIKTRGQQVTLSCSPISGHRSVSWYQQTPGQGLQFLFEYFSETQRNKGNFPGRFSGRQFSNSRSEMNVSTLELGDSALYLCASSLGQENEKLFFGSGTQLSVL.

The V call is TRBV29-1, the J call TRBJ2-7; TRBD1 might be the D (5 bases). Germline V gene sequence: CDR1 SQVTM, CDR2 ANQGSEA. Between the trimmed V and J ends, which lost 8 bases and 5 bases, there was a span of 22 bases. The CDR3 contains 14 residues. The CDR3 region has the DNA TGCAGCTTTGGACATCTCCCCGAGGTCGACGAGCAGTACTTC. It is translated as CSFGHLPEVDEQYF.

This clone showed up just a few times. V usage is TRBV6-1 and J usage is TRBJ1-5; D gene ambiguous. V lost 3 bases to trimming and J lost 0 bases, with 12 bases between them. Germline V gene sequence: CDR1 MNHNS, CDR2 SASEGT. This CDR3 spans 16 amino acids. The CDR3 here is CASSDRMGTSNQPQHF. The DNA of the CDR3 is TGTGCCAGCAGTGACAGGATGGGCACTAGCAATCAGCCCCAGCATTTT.

V and J are TRBV6-1 and TRBJ1-4, with a weak D call TRBD1 (5 bases). Germline loops: CDR1 MNHNS, CDR2 SASEGT. The CDR3 length is 14 residues. Between the trimmed V and J ends, which lost 6 bases and 8 bases, there was a span of 16 bases. The CDR3: CASSRDPGSEKLFF. CDR3 bases: TGTGCCAGCAGCCGGGACCCCGGTAGCGAAAAACTGTTTTTT.

The chain carries TRBV5-6 and TRBJ2-1, with D maybe TRBD1 (6 bases). Trimming cost V 2 bases and J 4 bases, with 10 bases left between them. The germline gives CDR1 SGHDT, CDR2 YYEEEE. The CDR3 is 14 amino acids. The CDR3 sequence is CASSFQGGYNEQFF. The CDR3 DNA reads as TGTGCCAGCAGCTTCCAAGGGGGATACAATGAGCAGTTCTTC.

This sequence joins TRBV6-6 and TRBJ1-3, with D possibly TRBD1 on 5 matching bases. This CDR3 has 15 amino acids. V was pared by 6 bases and J by 4 bases, with 16 bases between. The germline gives CDR1 MNHNY, CDR2 SVGAGI (reference sequence). CDR3 protein: CASSRGATEGNTIYF. CDR3 nucleotides: TGTGCCAGCAGCCGAGGGGCCACCGAAGGAAACACCATATATTTT.

About this clone itself: This CDR3 is also generated by other DNA sequences in the sample. The chain combines TRBV11-2 with TRBJ1-2; D uncertain. Germline CDR1 reads SGHAT; CDR2 reads FQNNGV. The CDR3 runs to 12 residues. V dropped 0 bases and J dropped 7 bases, with 6 bases sitting between them. DNA of the CDR3: TGTGCCAGCAGCTTAGAGGGATCTGGCTACACCTTC. Its translation: CASSLEGSGYTF.

The genes are TRBV7-9 and TRBJ2-6; no firm D call. The V gene lost 1 base and the J gene lost 3 bases, with 4 bases spanning the gap. From germline, CDR1 is SEHNR and CDR2 FQNEAQ (reference sequence). The CDR3 is 14 residues long. The CDR3 region is CASSLEVGANVLTF. The CDR3 region has the DNA TGTGCCAGCAGCTTAGAAGTTGGGGCCAACGTCCTGACTTTC.